These 31 T cell receptor beta chains share one sample of origin, sequenced in a study of response to subunit inactivated influenza vaccine. Each CDR3 protein gets one entry after TCRdb re-called the RT-PCR reads with MiXCR. The sample has 500,000 to 650,000 distinct CDR3 sequences; 7.6% are singletons. Source: PBMCs from blood, taken less than 30 months after vaccination. All receptors derive from a man between 50 and 69 years old who received an inactivated influenza vaccine.

This clonotype was picked up many times. The V gene is TRBV20-1, the J gene TRBJ2-3; 8 bases line up with TRBD2. J lost 5 bases, V lost 4 bases, and 8 bases had no gene match. Germline-derived CDR1 and CDR2 are DFQATT and SNEGSKA (reference sequence). CDR3 length equals 14 residues. The CDR3 reads CSATSGSSGDTQYF. The CDR3 region has the DNA TGCAGTGCTACTAGCGGGTCGTCGGGAGATACGCAGTATTTT.

The rearrangement links TRBV5-1 to TRBJ2-1, with D possibly being TRBD1 (6 bases). The CDR3 contains 16 residues. CDR1 SGHRS and CDR2 YFSETQ come from the germline V gene. The V and J ends lost 3 bases and 8 bases respectively, with 21 bases between them. The DNA for the CDR3 is TGCGCCAGCAGCTGGGCCCCAACCCTTGGGGGCGATGAGCAGTTCTTC. As protein: CASSWAPTLGGDEQFF. Based on the CDR3 plus reference TRBV5-1 and TRBJ2-1, the full variable domain is KAGVTQTPRYLIKTRGQQVTLSCSPISGHRSVSWYQQTPGQGLQFLFEYFSETQRNKGNFPGRFSGRQFSNSRSEMNVSTLELGDSALYLCASSWAPTLGGDEQFFGPGTRLTVL.

The chain is built from TRBV12-3 or TRBV12-4 and TRBJ1-1; D not resolved. The V gene lost 1 base and the J gene lost 5 bases, with 11 bases spanning the gap. The CDR3 loop spans 14 amino acids. CDR3 in amino acids: CASSLEGGITEAFF. DNA of the CDR3: TGTGCCAGCAGTTTAGAAGGAGGAATAACTGAAGCTTTCTTT.

The J gene is TRBJ2-2, the V gene TRBV11-1, with TRBD2 matching over 11 bases. Losses at the gene ends were 3 bases for V and 3 bases for J; bases not matched to a gene: 6. Germline values: CDR1 SGHAT, CDR2 FQDESV (reference sequence). The CDR3 length is 17 residues. The CDR3 protein is CASSLTSGIYYTGELFF. The DNA of the CDR3 is TGTGCCAGCAGCTTGACTAGCGGGATTTATTACACCGGGGAGCTGTTTTTT.

A few counts support this clonotype. V gene TRBV5-4 combines with J gene TRBJ1-2; D possibly corresponds to TRBD1 (6 bases). CDR1 and CDR2 (germline): SGHNT, YYREEE (reference sequence). The CDR3 spans 13 residues. V was pared by 0 bases and J by 8 bases, with 11 bases between. The chain's CDR3 is CASSLAGAKGYTF. The CDR3 DNA follows: TGTGCCAGCAGCTTGGCGGGGGCCAAGGGCTACACCTTC.

This clonotype was observed many times. The V call is TRBV20-1, the J call TRBJ2-5; 9 nucleotides match TRBD2. The CDR3 length is 14 residues. Germline loops: CDR1 DFQATT, CDR2 SNEGSKA (reference sequence). The ends lost 6 bases at V and 4 bases at J; junction bases unmatched: 9. This CDR3 is CSARTGLATETQYF. In DNA, the CDR3 is TGCAGTGCAAGGACTGGACTAGCGACAGAGACCCAGTACTTC.

The V gene is TRBV20-1, the J gene TRBJ1-2; a possible D gene is TRBD1 (5 bases). The CDR3 consists of 12 residues. With 5 bases removed from V and 2 bases from J, the gap between germline ends came to 9 bases. CDR1 DFQATT and CDR2 SNEGSKA come from the germline V gene (reference sequence). The CDR3 DNA reads TGCAGTGCTGGGGGGTCAAACTATGGCTACACCTTC. Translating it yields CSAGGSNYGYTF.

This clonotype was seen repeatedly, ten times or more. The chain is built from TRBV6-5 and TRBJ2-7; D is ambiguous. The CDR3 loop spans 14 amino acids. Per the germline V gene, CDR1 is MNHEY and CDR2 is SVGAGI. With 0 bases removed from V and 4 bases from J, the gap between germline ends came to 10 bases. In nucleotides, the CDR3 is TGTGCCAGCAGTTACTCCGCCAGAGATTACGAGCAGTACTTC. It yields the protein CASSYSARDYEQYF.

V usage is TRBV5-1 and J usage is TRBJ2-1; 11 nucleotides agree with TRBD2. This CDR3 has 16 amino acids. Germline assignment: CDR1 SGHRS and CDR2 YFSETQ. The junction had 12 bases not matched to a gene; V was cut back by 4 bases and J by 9 bases. The CDR3 sequence: CASSPFSGGVLAEQFF. The DNA of the CDR3 is TGCGCCAGCAGCCCATTTAGCGGGGGGGTACTGGCTGAGCAGTTCTTC.

The rearrangement uses TRBV4-2 and TRBJ2-5; 14 bases map to TRBD2. Losses at the gene ends were 5 bases for V and 4 bases for J; bases not matched to a gene: 12. Germline loops: CDR1 LGHNA, CDR2 YNFKEQ. This CDR3 is built from 18 residues. For the CDR3, the DNA is TGTGCCAGCAGCAGAACACCGGGACTAGCGGGAGATAGAGAGACCCAGTACTTC. Translating gives CASSRTPGLAGDRETQYF.

This clonotype was counted ten times or more. The chain employs TRBV2 and TRBJ1-1; D might be TRBD1 (5 bases). Germline assignment: CDR1 SNHLY and CDR2 FYNNEI. Trimming cost V 5 bases and J 1 base, with 11 bases left between them. CDR3 length: 14 residues. For the CDR3, the DNA is TGTGCCAGCAGTCTTTCCCAGGGGAACACTGAAGCTTTCTTT. This translates into CASSLSQGNTEAFF. Filled out from reference TRBV2 and TRBJ1-1, the complete variable domain reads EPEVTQTPSHQVTQMGQEVILRCVPISNHLYFYWYRQILGQKVEFLVSFYNNEISEKSEIFDDQFSVERPDGSNFTLKIRSTKLEDSAMYFCASSLSQGNTEAFFGQGTRLTVV.

The chain couples TRBV2 to TRBJ1-3; 9 positions agree with TRBD1. From germline, CDR1 is SNHLY and CDR2 FYNNEI. V lost 4 bases to trimming and J lost 0 bases; unmatched junction nucleotides: 13. CDR3 size: 19 residues. The CDR3 region has the DNA TGTGCCAGCAGTGTCTACCGGGACAGGGAACTGATCTCTGGAAACACCATATATTTT. Translated: CASSVYRDRELISGNTIYF.

The V gene is TRBV30, the J gene TRBJ1-4, with 12 nucleotides matching TRBD1. J lost 8 bases, V lost 5 bases, and 15 bases had no gene match. This CDR3 comprises 17 residues. The V gene's germline CDR1 is GTSNPN and CDR2 SVGIG (reference sequence). CDR3 residues: CAWAAPGQGALREKLFF. The CDR3 DNA follows: TGTGCCTGGGCCGCACCGGGACAGGGGGCCCTTAGGGAAAAACTGTTTTTT.

The chain carries TRBV12-3 or TRBV12-4 and TRBJ1-6, with D maybe TRBD1 (5 bases). This CDR3 contains 14 residues. V was trimmed by 5 bases and J by 9 bases, leaving 14 bases between them. In DNA, the CDR3 is TGTGCCAGCAGTCTCCAGGGTGTGGGTTCACCCCTCCACTTT. Its protein product is CASSLQGVGSPLHF.

This clonotype was observed a handful of times. This chain joins TRBV12-3 or TRBV12-4 and TRBJ2-5; 10 nucleotides agree with TRBD2. Trimming removed 5 bases from V and 2 bases from J; junction bases left unmatched: 5. The CDR3 length is 15 residues. The CDR3 loop reads CASSQRTSGQETQYF. The CDR3 nucleotides read TGTGCCAGCAGTCAACGGACTAGCGGTCAAGAGACCCAGTACTTC.

This clonotype was found a few times. The chain has TRBV20-1 and TRBJ2-3; TRBD2 matches at 12 bases. V gave up 6 bases and J gave up 4 bases; unmatched junction bases: 11. Germline CDR1 is DFQATT and CDR2 is SNEGSKA (reference sequence). The CDR3 contains 16 residues. CDR3 DNA: TGCAGTGCGCCGGGACTAGCGGGCGCTGTGGCAGATACGCAGTATTTT. This codes for CSAPGLAGAVADTQYF.

This chain joins TRBV12-5 and TRBJ2-1, with D unresolved. CDR1 is LGHNT and CDR2 is FRNRAP in the germline V gene. Trimming took 6 bases from V and 5 from J, leaving 11 bases between them. There are 13 residues in the CDR3. As DNA, the CDR3 is TGTGCTAGTGGAAGACTGGATCACAATGAGCAGTTCTTC. Protein: CASGRLDHNEQFF.

This clonotype was found once. The gene calls are TRBV5-1 and TRBJ2-7; 7 nucleotides match TRBD2. There are 18 residues in the CDR3. V dropped 4 bases and J dropped 6; count of bases not matched to a gene: 22. Germline lookup yields CDR1 SGHRS and CDR2 YFSETQ. CDR3 region: CASSPNLPYSAGVSEQYF. In nucleotides, the CDR3 is TGCGCCAGCAGCCCGAACCTCCCTTATTCCGCGGGAGTCTCCGAGCAGTACTTC. The full variable domain, rest sourced from reference TRBV5-1 and TRBJ2-7, is KAGVTQTPRYLIKTRGQQVTLSCSPISGHRSVSWYQQTPGQGLQFLFEYFSETQRNKGNFPGRFSGRQFSNSRSEMNVSTLELGDSALYLCASSPNLPYSAGVSEQYFGPGTRLTVT.

This clonotype has more than one count but fewer than ten. The gene calls are TRBV7-9 and TRBJ2-1; D gene unclear. The germline V gene encodes CDR1 SEHNR and CDR2 FQNEAQ (reference sequence). This CDR3 is built from 12 residues. The CDR3 DNA sequence: TGTGCTACCGGGTATTCCTACAATGAGCAGTTCTTC. Its protein product is CATGYSYNEQFF.

CDR3 sequence reads: CASSPIDSGTGPSYEQYF. CDR3 nucleotides: TGTGCCAGCAGTCCGATCGATTCCGGGACAGGTCCCTCCTACGAGCAGTACTTC. The chain combines TRBV12-3 or TRBV12-4 with TRBJ2-7; 8 bases align to TRBD1. The CDR3 loop spans 18 amino acids. V was clipped by 5 bases and J by 0 bases; unmatched bases: 15.

This clonotype was detected only a few times. V gene TRBV7-2 combines with J gene TRBJ2-7; a possible D gene is TRBD1 (5 bases). Trimming stripped 2 bases from V and 0 bases from J, with 11 bases between. CDR1 and CDR2 (germline): SGHTA, FQGNSA. This CDR3 is 15 amino acids long. CDR3 bases: TGTGCCAGCAGCTTACAGACAGCGAGCTCCTACGAGCAGTACTTC. It translates to CASSLQTASSYEQYF.

This chain links TRBV18 with TRBJ2-6; 9 bases line up with TRBD1. Looked up from germline, CDR1 is KGHSH and CDR2 is LQKENI. The CDR3 consists of 15 residues. V shed 8 bases and J 4 bases; nucleotides not matched to a gene: 6. This CDR3 reads CASRDRVDGANVLTF. The CDR3 DNA reads as TGTGCCAGCCGGGACAGGGTGGACGGGGCCAACGTCCTGACTTTC.

This clonotype occurred many times. This chain joins TRBV24-1 and TRBJ2-1; D may be TRBD1 (6 bases). V shed 10 bases and J shed 9 bases, with 18 bases lying between them. This CDR3 comprises 13 residues. CDR1 and CDR2 (germline): KGHDR, SFDVKD. The CDR3 loop is CATRGFKSFEQFF. The CDR3 DNA is TGTGCCACAAGGGGGTTCAAGAGTTTTGAGCAGTTCTTC.

The chain uses TRBV18 and TRBJ2-1; no definite D call. This CDR3 comprises 13 residues. Germline V gives CDR1 KGHSH, CDR2 LQKENI. V was shortened by 1 base and J by 5 bases, with 6 bases between the two germline ends. The DNA of the CDR3 is TGTGCCAGCTCACCACGAAACGACAATGAGCAGTTCTTC. It codes for CASSPRNDNEQFF.

In its sample, this clonotype was seen many times. This chain uses TRBV29-1 with TRBJ2-5; tentative D call: TRBD2 (5 bases). This CDR3 has 12 amino acids. V lost 1 base to trimming and J lost 9 bases, with 12 bases between them. Looked up from germline, CDR1 is SQVTM and CDR2 is ANQGSEA. The CDR3 spells CSVEATSTAQYF. CDR3 DNA: TGCAGCGTTGAAGCCACTAGTACGGCCCAGTACTTC. The full variable domain, its missing parts supplied by reference TRBV29-1 and TRBJ2-5, is SAVISQKPSRDICQRGTSLTIQCQVDSQVTMMFWYRQQPGQSLTLIATANQGSEATYESGFVIDKFPISRPNLTFSTLTVSNMSPEDSSIYLCSVEATSTAQYFGPGTRLLVL.

This clonotype was detected many times. The J gene is TRBJ2-5, the V gene TRBV6-2 or TRBV6-3; no firm D call. Deletions cut 3 bases from V and 5 bases from J, with 10 bases between. This CDR3 has 13 amino acids. The germline V gene encodes CDR1 MNHEY and CDR2 SVGEGT. The CDR3 loop reads CASSYEVGETQYF. The CDR3 DNA follows: TGTGCCAGCAGTTATGAGGTCGGGGAGACCCAGTACTTC.

The chain joins TRBV4-3 to TRBJ1-5, with 8 positions matching TRBD1. This CDR3 region has 14 residues. The germline V gene encodes CDR1 LGHNA and CDR2 YSLEER. V lost 3 bases, J lost 9 bases, and 7 bases stayed unmatched. The CDR3 region is CASSQGTGGRPQHF. CDR3 DNA sequence: TGCGCCAGCAGCCAGGGGACAGGAGGTCGGCCCCAGCATTTT.

The sample holds many counts of this clonotype. The V call is TRBV6-2 or TRBV6-3, the J call TRBJ1-5, with D tentatively TRBD1 (6 bases). There are 11 residues in the CDR3. The germline V gene encodes CDR1 MNHEY and CDR2 SVGEGT. The V end was cut by 5 bases, the J end by 12 bases, with 11 bases between. This chain's CDR3 is CASSQKGHQHF. CDR3 in DNA: TGTGCCAGCAGTCAAAAGGGACACCAGCATTTT.

This clonotype was seen many times. V gene TRBV6-5 combines with J gene TRBJ2-7, with 10 bases identical to TRBD2. CDR3 length equals 15 residues. The germline V gene has CDR1 MNHEY and CDR2 SVGAGI. The trim removed 7 bases at V and 3 bases at J, leaving 9 bases unmatched. The CDR3 DNA sequence: TGTGCCAGCATTTTCCTAGCGGGAGACCTCTACGAGCAGTACTTC. This codes for CASIFLAGDLYEQYF.

This clonotype has just a few counts. The chain employs TRBV20-1 and TRBJ1-1; 8 bases align to TRBD1. The V gene end was trimmed by 3 bases and the J gene end by 4 bases; junction bases not matched to a gene: 7. The CDR3 is 14 amino acids. Germline assignment: CDR1 DFQATT and CDR2 SNEGSKA (reference sequence). CDR3 protein: CSASPTGVGTEAFF. The CDR3 coding sequence is TGCAGTGCTAGCCCGACAGGGGTAGGCACTGAAGCTTTCTTT.

The chain links TRBV27 to TRBJ2-3; D uncertain. Germline CDR1 is MNHEY and CDR2 is SMNVEV (reference sequence). This CDR3 region has 13 residues. Trimming cost V 8 bases and J 4 bases, with 13 bases left between them. For the CDR3, the DNA is TGTGCCAGCCCAGGCAGGTTTTCAGATACGCAGTATTTT. Protein product: CASPGRFSDTQYF.